This entry lists 9 T cell receptor beta chains sequenced from one sample in a study of metastatic and nonmetastatic thyroid tumors (dated by TCRdb to the early 2020s). No patient had received any treatment before thyroid surgery. Library preparation used PCR. Data came from an Illumina HiSeq 4000. TCRdb reprocessing: public reads trimmed at Q25 with fastp, clones called with MiXCR, in-frame beta chains kept. Present in this sample are around 20,000 clones, around 28% of which were seen just once. 6% to 7.5% of the sample is in the top ten clones. Sample: blood. Source of these receptors: a female donor with papillary thyroid cancer or a benign thyroid nodule (not recorded which). Some clones in this sample may be carry-over from other donors' samples.

The chain employs TRBV20-1 and TRBJ2-5; the match to TRBD1 covers 7 bases. The CDR3 loop spans 15 amino acids. The V and J ends lost 2 bases and 7 bases, in that order; junction bases with no gene match: 13. Germline CDR1 reads DFQATT; CDR2 reads SNEGSKA (reference sequence). The CDR3, as DNA: TGCAGTGCTAGAACCATCGACAGGGAAATAGGGACCCAGTACTTC. Translation gives CSARTIDREIGTQYF.

By share of the sample, this clone is medium-sized. The chain has TRBV5-1 and TRBJ1-2; maybe TRBD1 (5 bases). The germline V gene encodes CDR1 SGHRS and CDR2 YFSETQ. Trimming cost V 0 bases and J 4 bases, with 13 bases left between them. The CDR3 runs to 15 residues. CDR3 DNA sequence: TGCGCCAGCAGCTTGGCACAGGACGGAATCTATGGCTACACCTTC. Amino acids: CASSLAQDGIYGYTF.

The chain links TRBV6-2 or TRBV6-3 to TRBJ2-7; 10 nucleotides match TRBD2. This CDR3 comprises 14 residues. Germline trimming cut 4 bases from V and 9 bases from J; bases unmatched to any gene: 9. Germline-derived CDR1 and CDR2 are MNHEY and SVGEGT. The CDR3 DNA is TGTGCCAGCAGTTTTTCTGGGACTAGCGAGCGGCAGTACTTC. Protein product: CASSFSGTSERQYF.

By its share, this clone is medium-sized (0.01 to 0.1%). The chain employs TRBV19 and TRBJ1-5; no clear D. Germline V gene sequence: CDR1 LNHDA, CDR2 SQIVND (reference sequence). V lost 2 bases and J 3 bases, leaving 11 bases between the germline ends. The CDR3 is made up of 15 amino acids. CDR3 region: CASSISGRFNQPQHF. CDR3 nucleotides: TGTGCCAGTAGTATATCTGGACGCTTCAATCAGCCCCAGCATTTT.

This chain joins TRBV7-9 and TRBJ1-4; 10 positions match TRBD1. V shed 8 bases, J shed 5 bases, and the junction held 5 bases outside the gene matches. The CDR3 has 14 residues. From germline, CDR1 is SEHNR and CDR2 FQNEAQ (reference sequence). CDR3 amino acids: CASGTGEGNEKLFF. The CDR3 bases are TGTGCCAGCGGGACAGGGGAGGGGAATGAAAAACTGTTTTTT.

This clone showed up just a few times. The chain recombines TRBV6-1 with TRBJ2-3; unclear D gene. Per germline, CDR1 MNHNS and CDR2 SASEGT. V lost 5 bases to trimming and J lost 0 bases, with 15 bases between them. The CDR3 has 16 amino acids. The CDR3 DNA follows: TGTGCCAGCAGTCTCTCTCGTGCAGCTAGCACAGATACGCAGTATTTT. It encodes CASSLSRAASTDTQYF.

The chain has TRBV6-6 and TRBJ1-6, with 10 bases that match TRBD1. The CDR3 covers 18 residues. The germline CDR1 and CDR2 sequences are MNHNY and SVGAGI (reference sequence). J was trimmed by 6 bases and V by 5 bases; bases with no gene match: 13. This CDR3 is CASSRDRGAGSSNSPLHF. In DNA form, the CDR3 reads TGTGCCAGCAGTCGGGACAGGGGTGCTGGGAGCTCTAATTCACCCCTCCACTTT.

In this sample, this clone turned up many times. The chain carries TRBV19 and TRBJ2-7, with D unresolved. With 11 bases removed from V and 5 bases from J, the gap between germline ends came to 13 bases. Germline CDR1 LNHDA, CDR2 SQIVND (reference sequence). The CDR3 extends over 11 amino acids. CDR3 protein: CAGRCYHEQYF. Written as DNA, the CDR3 is TGTGCCGGTCGGTGTTACCACGAGCAGTACTTC. The full variable domain, rest sourced from reference TRBV19 and TRBJ2-7, is DGGITQSPKYLFRKEGQNVTLSCEQNLNHDAMYWYRQDPGQGLRLIYYSQIVNDFQKGDIAEGYSVSREKKESFPLTVTSAQKNPTAFYLCAGRCYHEQYFGPGTRLTVT.

The CDR3 protein is CSARDRVLNTEAFF. The CDR3 nucleotides read TGCAGTGCTAGAGATAGAGTACTGAACACTGAAGCTTTCTTT. The rearrangement joins TRBV20-1 to TRBJ1-1; D unresolved. The CDR3 has 14 amino acids. CDR1 DFQATT and CDR2 SNEGSKA come from the germline V gene (reference sequence). Trimming removed 0 bases from V and 0 bases from J, with 8 bases in between.